The 8 T cell receptor beta chains below come from one sample, sequenced in a study of neurological immune-mediated disorders. TCRdb recomputed calls from the 5' RACE reads with MiXCR, one row per CDR3 protein. The sample carries about 59,000 distinct CDR3 sequences, about an eighth recorded once. The sequenced material came from PBMCs. Every receptor here comes from a woman in her fifties or sixties with HTLV-1-associated myelopathy (HAM/TSP).

This clonotype was found many times. V is TRBV7-8 and J is TRBJ2-2, with D unresolved. This CDR3 comprises 13 residues. Trimming removed 1 base at V and 5 bases at J, with 5 bases between. The germline V gene has CDR1 SGHVS and CDR2 FQNEAQ. CDR3 DNA sequence: TGTGCCAGCAGCTTAGGACATACCGGGGAGCTGTTTTTT. This sequence encodes CASSLGHTGELFF. The full variable domain, its missing parts supplied by reference TRBV7-8 and TRBJ2-2, is GAGVSQSPRYKVAKRGQDVALRCDPISGHVSLFWYQQALGQGPEFLTYFQNEAQLDKSGLPSDRFFAERPEGSVSTLKIQRTQQEDSAVYLCASSLGHTGELFFGEGSRLTVL.

This clonotype was recorded at least ten times. The chain uses TRBV7-9 and TRBJ1-6; unclear D gene. CDR3 length: 12 residues. V lost 1 base, J lost 9 bases, and 4 bases lay in between. The V gene's germline CDR1 is SEHNR and CDR2 FQNEAQ (reference sequence). This chain's CDR3 is CASSLGGSPLHF. The CDR3 DNA follows: TGTGCCAGCAGCTTAGGGGGTTCACCCCTCCACTTT.

This clonotype showed up many times. V gene TRBV5-1 combines with J gene TRBJ2-1; no firm D call. This CDR3 has 16 residues. In germline, CDR1 is SGHRS, CDR2 YFSETQ. V dropped 4 bases and J dropped 0 bases, with 14 bases sitting between them. CDR3: CASSLPTQSSYNEQFF. CDR3 sequence (DNA): TGCGCCAGCAGCCTACCCACACAGAGCTCCTACAATGAGCAGTTCTTC.

The chain couples TRBV2 to TRBJ2-3; D ambiguous. The CDR3 has 14 residues. Germline V gene sequence: CDR1 SNHLY, CDR2 FYNNEI. Trimming left V 6 bases short and J 0 bases short, with 10 bases between. In nucleotides, the CDR3 is TGTGCCAGCAGACTAACCCCTAGCACAGATACGCAGTATTTT. It encodes CASRLTPSTDTQYF.

This clonotype was detected ten times or more. At one end the junction does not follow the germline gene, possibly because of a read error. V is TRBV29-1 and J is TRBJ2-1; 12 bases fit TRBD2. The CDR3 contains 17 residues. Per germline, CDR1 SQVTM and CDR2 ANQGSEA. This CDR3 is CSVVPRLAGDSNNEQFF. CDR3 nucleotides: TGCAGCGTTGTCCCTAGACTAGCGGGAGACTCCAACAATGAGCAGTTCTTC.

This clonotype has a count of ten or more. The chain uses TRBV12-3 or TRBV12-4 and TRBJ2-3; 9 nucleotides agree with TRBD2. The ends lost 5 bases at V and 4 bases at J; junction bases unmatched: 4. This CDR3 contains 14 residues. The CDR3: CASSPRTSADTQYF. The DNA of the CDR3 is TGTGCCAGCAGTCCACGGACTAGCGCAGATACGCAGTATTTT.

This clonotype has a count of ten or more. The chain couples TRBV5-1 to TRBJ2-1; 15 bases are shared with TRBD2. Trimming took 4 bases from V and 11 from J; bases not matched to a gene: 7. Germline lookup yields CDR1 SGHRS and CDR2 YFSETQ. This CDR3 contains 15 residues. CDR3 loop: CASSDYGTSGRQQFF. The DNA for the CDR3 is TGCGCCAGCAGCGACTATGGGACTAGCGGGAGGCAGCAGTTCTTC.

V gene TRBV10-3 combines with J gene TRBJ2-7; D could derive from TRBD1 or TRBD2 (5 bases each). V was shortened by 6 bases and J by 7 bases, with 16 bases between the two germline ends. Germline CDR1 ENHRY, CDR2 SYGVKD. The CDR3 totals 13 residues. The CDR3 sequence: CAIRGSGGVEQYF. CDR3 nucleotide sequence: TGTGCCATCAGAGGTAGTGGGGGTGTTGAGCAGTACTTC.